The table lists the clone carrying this TCR beta chain with a count of one. Produced via immunoSEQ multiplex PCR; TCRdb's table is partial and in-frame only. The table records roughly 2,500,000 clones, approximately 93% of them present only once. From germline, CDR1 is LNHDA and CDR2 SQIVND (reference sequence). With V trimmed by 3 bases and J by 1 base, 8 bases remained unmatched. The CDR3 is made up of 18 amino acids. This record belongs to a study of shared clonotypes between healthy human individuals. J is TRBJ2-1 and V is TRBV19; 11 nucleotides align to TRBD2. The clonotype comes from a man aged 18 to 30 in good health. Some clones in this sample may be carry-over from other donors' samples. Sequencing used naive CD4+ T cells from PBMCs. The subset here: CD45RA+ positively selected. Here the CDR3 reads CASSIVSGRARSYNEQFF. DNA of the CDR3: TGTGCCAGTAGTATTGTTAGCGGGAGGGCCCGATCCTACAATGAGCAGTTCTTC.